The rows below give T cell receptor beta chains drawn from one sample of a study of OX40 agonist ivuxolimab in advanced cancers. Only in-frame clones appear in the TCRdb table, and some are missing; sequencing was by immunoSEQ multiplex PCR. Altogether roughly 29,000 clones are present, less than 90% being singletons, with the ten largest covering roughly a sixth. This sample comprised CD4+ or CD8+ T cells sorted from blood, obtained in a trial of the OX40 agonist ivuxolimab. The receptors were gathered from an adult with an advanced solid tumor such as melanoma, head and neck, liver or kidney cancer. The CDR3 runs from the conserved cysteine through the conserved F or W. A D gene is named only where the DNA matches it firmly. Only some rows state a clone size, as once, few, many or a class for expanded clones.

J gene,V gene,CDR3 length,D gene,clone size,CDR3 protein,CDR3 DNA
TRBJ2-7,TRBV5-5,13,.,.,CASSQGYSYEQYF,TGTGCCAGCAGCCAGGGCTACTCCTACGAGCAGTACTTC
TRBJ1-1,TRBV6-5,13,.,.,CASSWEMNTEAFF,TGTGCCAGCAGTTGGGAAATGAACACTGAAGCTTTCTTT
TRBJ2-2,TRBV13,14,.,once,CASSFTGPPGELFF,TGTGCCAGCAGCTTTACAGGGCCCCCCGGGGAGCTGTTTTTT
TRBJ1-1,TRBV11-2,11,.,.,CASSLGSEAFF,TGTGCCAGCAGCTTGGGGTCTGAAGCTTTCTTT
TRBJ1-5,TRBV19,16,.,.,CASSIREGGGNQPQHF,TGTGCCAGTAGTATACGGGAAGGGGGAGGCAATCAGCCCCAGCATTTT
TRBJ2-7,TRBV13,15,TRBD1,.,CASSSTIGQGYEQYF,TGTGCCAGCAGCTCCACGATTGGACAGGGCTACGAGCAGTACTTC
TRBJ1-1,TRBV6-1,12,.,.,CATLQGYSEAFF,TGTGCCACCTTACAGGGATACTCTGAAGCTTTCTTT
TRBJ1-2,TRBV28,14,.,once,CASSPLTGIYGYTF,TGTGCCAGCAGTCCCCTCACAGGGATCTATGGCTACACCTTC
TRBJ2-7,TRBV13,15,TRBD2,.,CASSFGASGGNEQYF,TGTGCCAGCAGCTTCGGGGCTAGCGGGGGGAACGAGCAGTACTTC
TRBJ2-5,TRBV21-1,16,.,.,CASSAGTSGGEETQYF,TGTGCCAGCAGCGCCGGGACTAGCGGGGGCGAAGAGACCCAGTACTTC
TRBJ1-1,TRBV19,14,.,.,CASLQRAMNTEAFF,TGCGCCAGTTTGCAGAGGGCCATGAACACTGAAGCTTTCTTT
TRBJ1-2,TRBV14,13,.,.,CASDPGSAYGYTF,TGTGCCAGCGATCCGGGAAGCGCCTATGGCTACACCTTC
TRBJ2-3,TRBV12-5,16,.,.,CASGFLTGLSTDTQYF,TGTGCTAGTGGTTTCCTCACAGGGCTTAGCACAGATACGCAGTATTTT
TRBJ2-7,TRBV4-2,14,.,once,CASSPGGATYEQYF,TGTGCCAGCAGCCCCGGTGGGGCGACCTACGAGCAGTACTTC
TRBJ2-7,TRBV5-5,12,.,few,CASSLAGNEQYF,TGTGCCAGCAGCTTGGCAGGGAACGAGCAGTACTTC
TRBJ2-7,TRBV7-9,14,TRBD1,.,CASSLTRTGNEQYF,TGTGCCAGCAGCTTAACCCGGACAGGGAACGAGCAGTACTTC
TRBJ2-7,TRBV7-6,16,.,.,CASSLTVAGLAYEQYF,TGTGCCAGCAGCTTAACTGTGGCGGGGCTAGCCTACGAGCAGTACTTC
TRBJ2-7,TRBV11-2,15,.,.,CASSLGAGSAYEQYF,TGTGCCAGCAGCTTAGGCGCAGGGTCTGCCTACGAGCAGTACTTC
TRBJ2-3,TRBV2,16,TRBD2,once,CASREIRGGLTDTQYF,TGTGCCAGCAGGGAGATACGGGGGGGCCTCACAGATACGCAGTATTTT
TRBJ2-3,TRBV6-4,15,TRBD2,.,CASSQAGVESDTQYF,TGTGCCAGCAGTCAAGCGGGAGTGGAGTCAGATACGCAGTATTTT
TRBJ2-7,TRBV5-6,14,.,.,CASSPGRPVGEQYF,TGTGCCAGCAGTCCAGGACGGCCAGTGGGCGAGCAGTACTTC
TRBJ1-5,TRBV9,15,TRBD1,.,CASSVGQGSNQPQHF,TGTGCCAGCAGCGTAGGACAGGGAAGCAATCAGCCCCAGCATTTT
TRBJ1-2,TRBV19,13,.,.,CASSLGTLYGYTF,TGTGCCAGTAGTCTCGGGACGTTATATGGCTACACCTTC
TRBJ2-1,TRBV4-3,17,TRBD2,.,CASSQATSGLAYNEQFF,TGCGCCAGCAGCCAAGCTACCTCGGGACTAGCTTACAATGAGCAGTTCTTC
TRBJ1-5,TRBV18,18,.,.,CASSHAVRAAYSNQPQHF,TGTGCCAGCTCGCACGCCGTCAGGGCAGCCTATAGCAATCAGCCCCAGCATTTT
TRBJ2-1,TRBV11-2,15,.,.,CASSLEVSYAREQFF,TGTGCCAGCAGCTTAGAGGTATCCTATGCACGTGAGCAGTTCTTC
TRBJ2-3,TRBV27,13,.,once,CASKWGSTDTQYF,TGTGCCAGCAAGTGGGGATCCACAGATACGCAGTATTTT
TRBJ2-1,TRBV20-1,11,TRBD2,.,CSAILSGEQFF,TGCAGTGCTATCCTTAGCGGGGAGCAGTTCTTC
TRBJ2-7,TRBV29-1,12,TRBD1,.,CSVRTGGYEQYF,TGCAGCGTTCGGACAGGGGGCTACGAGCAGTACTTC
TRBJ2-5,TRBV27,14,.,.,CASSLGPGLQTQYF,TGTGCCAGCAGTTTAGGGCCGGGGTTACAGACCCAGTACTTC
TRBJ1-4,TRBV4-1,15,.,once,CASSQGHFSNEKLFF,TGCGCCAGCAGCCAAGGTCATTTCTCTAATGAAAAACTGTTTTTT